This TCR beta chain was identified during a study of blood T cell repertoires in COVID-19. Germline lookup yields CDR1 MNHEY and CDR2 SMNVEV (reference sequence). This CDR3 region has 14 residues. V shed 4 bases and J 2 bases; nucleotides not matched to a gene: 4. Across about two dozen US areas, participants ranged in age from about 18 to 100 years. In assigning cohorts, the study relied on participant-reported clinical history. The authors' processing: Amplification of reference gene primers was used by the study to estimate nucleated cell counts. Assay: immunoSEQ multiplex PCR; the TCRdb copy retains only in-frame clones and omits some. V and J calls and clone size come straight from that table; D and trimming were deduced from the DNA. The sample has around 300,000 clones; 87% are singletons.

Sequencing input: PBMCs or T cells enriched from blood (not recorded which). V usage is TRBV27 and J usage is TRBJ1-2, with 7 bases aligning to TRBD1. The clonotype was recovered from a woman aged 25 to 39 who had recovered from COVID-19. For the CDR3, the DNA is TGTGCCAGCAGTTGGGGGGACAGCAACTATGGCTACACCTTC. It encodes CASSWGDSNYGYTF.